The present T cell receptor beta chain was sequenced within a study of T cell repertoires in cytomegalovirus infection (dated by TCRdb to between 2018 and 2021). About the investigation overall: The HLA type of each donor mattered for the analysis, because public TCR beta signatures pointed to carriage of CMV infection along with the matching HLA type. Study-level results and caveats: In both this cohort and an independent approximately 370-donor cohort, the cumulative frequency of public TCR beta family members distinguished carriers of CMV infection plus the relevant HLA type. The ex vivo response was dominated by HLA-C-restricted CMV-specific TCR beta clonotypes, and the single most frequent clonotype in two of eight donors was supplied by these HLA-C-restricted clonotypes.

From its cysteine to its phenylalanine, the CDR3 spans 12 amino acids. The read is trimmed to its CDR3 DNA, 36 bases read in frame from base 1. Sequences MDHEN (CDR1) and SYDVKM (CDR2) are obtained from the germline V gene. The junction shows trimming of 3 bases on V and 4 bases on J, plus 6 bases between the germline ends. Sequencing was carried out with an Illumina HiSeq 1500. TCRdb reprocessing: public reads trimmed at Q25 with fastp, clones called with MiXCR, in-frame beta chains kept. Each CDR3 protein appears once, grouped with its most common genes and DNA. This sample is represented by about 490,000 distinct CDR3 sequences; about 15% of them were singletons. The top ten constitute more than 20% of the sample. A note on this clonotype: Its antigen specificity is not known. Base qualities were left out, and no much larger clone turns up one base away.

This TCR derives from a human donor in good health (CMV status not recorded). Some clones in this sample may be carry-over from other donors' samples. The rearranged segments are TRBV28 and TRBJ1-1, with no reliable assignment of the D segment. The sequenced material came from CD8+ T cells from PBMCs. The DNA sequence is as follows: TGTGCCAGCAGTTTGTGGACCACTGAAGCTTTCTTT. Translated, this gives CASSLWTTEAFF.